This TCR beta chain came from a study of blood T cell repertoires in COVID-19. At the level of the study: T cells, B-cell-depleted T cells, or PBMCs provided the cDNA or gDNA that served as material.

Among Cohort 3 donors, those recovered had two negative PCRs, clearance, or symptom resolution. Trimming shortened V by 2 bases and J by 4 bases, and 8 bases separated the two germline ends. CDR1 is MDHEN and CDR2 is SYDVKM in the germline V gene. There are 13 residues in the CDR3. This clone was counted between two and nine times. The authors' processing: By means of reference gene primer amplification, nucleated cell counts were estimated. Sequencing used immunoSEQ multiplex PCR; TCRdb keeps in-frame clones, though not all of them. V and J calls and clone size follow that table, whereas D and trimming were derived from the DNA. The sample records 150,000 to 200,000 clones, approximately 88% being singletons.

This clonotype was obtained from an older woman who had recovered from COVID-19. Sample: PBMCs or T cells enriched from blood (not recorded which). This chain links TRBV28 with TRBJ2-5; D possibly corresponds to TRBD2 (5 bases). CDR3 nucleotide sequence: TGTGCCAGCAGTTTAGACTATCGAGAGACCCAGTACTTC. Translating gives CASSLDYRETQYF.